Each of the 2 T cell receptor beta chains below was sequenced from the same sample in a study of CD8+ T cells in alopecia areata. Sequencing used cDNA as its template, made by extracting RNA and reverse transcribing it. TCRdb's copy holds only in-frame clones and misses some; the assay was immunoSEQ multiplex PCR. The profile covers hundreds of thousands of clones, with roughly 69% appearing a single time and 1% to 1.5% taken by the ten largest. Source: CD4+ T cells sorted from blood, taken at week 0. The receptor set was obtained from a human donor with alopecia areata.

To note about this clone: Other DNA sequences in this sample translate to the same CDR3. This chain links TRBV30 with TRBJ1-1, with a weak D call TRBD1 (5 bases). The CDR3 sequence is 13 residues long. Germline V gene lookup returns CDR1 GTSNPN and CDR2 SVGIG (reference sequence). V dropped 4 bases and J dropped 3 bases, with 12 bases sitting between them. In DNA form, the CDR3 reads TGTGCCTGGACCCGCGGGGGGGACACTGAAGCTTTCTTT. Its protein is CAWTRGGDTEAFF.

V gene TRBV20-1 combines with J gene TRBJ2-1; possible D gene TRBD2, 5 bases. V shed 8 bases and J shed 4 bases, with 9 bases lying between them. Germline assignment: CDR1 DFQATT and CDR2 SNEGSKA (reference sequence). The CDR3 is made up of 11 amino acids. CDR3 loop: CSPRDYNEQFF. The CDR3, as DNA: TGCAGTCCCCGGGATTACAATGAGCAGTTCTTC.